This TCR beta chain is from a study of CD8+CD57+ T cells in acquired aplastic anemia. Overall study: CD4+ cells from healthy donors averaged roughly 9.9 million reads. Study-level findings and limits: Levels of CD8+ Simpson's diversity were not significantly distinct in patients versus controls.

Profiling that covered TCR beta VDJ and CDR3 relied on genomic DNA as its template. MiXCR, run by TCRdb on the reads, gives a single entry per CDR3 protein. The data hold about 110,000 distinct CDR3 sequences, with around 49% observed a single time. A remark on this clonotype: The antigen remains undetermined.

Germline CDR1 and CDR2: LNHDA and SQIVND (reference sequence). The CDR3 sequence is 14 residues long. The V and J ends lost 6 bases and 5 bases, in that order; junction bases with no gene match: 3. The genes are TRBV19 and TRBJ1-6, with 8 bases matching TRBD1. This receptor was taken from a human donor in good health, serving as a control. The sample taken for sequencing was sorted CD4+, CD8+, or CD8+CD57+ T cells (not recorded which) from PBMCs. The CDR3 sequence: CASRRTGHNSPLHF. CDR3 coding DNA: TGTGCCAGTAGGAGGACAGGGCATAATTCACCCCTCCACTTT.